The 24 T cell receptor beta chains presented below share a single source sample, sequenced in a study of technical replicates of blood from a handful of donors. Sequenced by immunoSEQ multiplex PCR; TCRdb stores in-frame clones only, minus some. The data contain around 30,000 clones, around 90% of them singletons. The specimen was PBMCs. The receptors derive from a human donor in good health. Some clones in this sample may be carry-over from other donors' samples.

The V and J genes are TRBV4-2 and TRBJ2-7; TRBD1 matches 9 bases. The CDR3 covers 15 residues. Germline V gives CDR1 LGHNA, CDR2 YNFKEQ. The J segment lost 6 bases and the V segment lost 4 bases, leaving 10 bases of the junction unmatched. CDR3 nucleotides: TGTGCCAGCAGCCCTACCGGGACAGGGTATTCCGAGCAGTACTTC. Its protein is CASSPTGTGYSEQYF.

In its sample, this clone was seen a few times. V and J are TRBV5-7 and TRBJ2-5; perhaps TRBD1 as D (6 bases). TRBV5-7 is placed among ORFs of uncertain function. Trimming cost V 0 bases and J 0 bases, with 15 bases left between them. This CDR3 contains 17 residues. The CDR3 bases are TGTGCCAGCAGCTTGGACAGGGACCCCCCGTACCAAGAGACCCAGTACTTC. This sequence encodes CASSLDRDPPYQETQYF.

This chain connects TRBV5-1 to TRBJ1-5, with unresolved D. CDR1 and CDR2 (germline): SGHRS, YFSETQ. There are 13 residues in the CDR3. The germline V and J ends were trimmed by 0 bases and 7 bases, with 8 bases remaining between them. Written as DNA, the CDR3 is TGCGCCAGCAGCTTGGAACCGGGGCAGCCCCAGCATTTT. This gives the protein CASSLEPGQPQHF.

This clone was observed a single time. This chain joins TRBV27 and TRBJ1-1; possible D gene TRBD1, 5 bases. Germline V CDR1 and CDR2: MNHEY, SMNVEV (reference sequence). The CDR3 is made up of 12 amino acids. The V end was cut by 2 bases, the J end by 10 bases, with 11 bases between. The CDR3 bases are TGTGCCAGCAGTTTAGCGGGGGGTGTAGCTTTCTTT. Its translation: CASSLAGGVAFF.

V usage is TRBV6-5 and J usage is TRBJ1-2; 10 nucleotides line up with TRBD1. V lost 0 bases to trimming and J lost 5 bases; unmatched junction nucleotides: 3. Looked up from germline, CDR1 is MNHEY and CDR2 is SVGAGI. The CDR3 runs to 15 residues. In DNA, the CDR3 is TGTGCCAGCAGTTACTCGACAGGGGGCGATTATGGCTACACCTTC. Its translation is CASSYSTGGDYGYTF.

The J gene is TRBJ2-7, the V gene TRBV7-2; the match to TRBD1 covers 8 bases. CDR1 and CDR2 from the germline V gene are SGHTA and FQGNSA. J lost 5 bases, V lost 5 bases, and 5 bases had no gene match. The CDR3 covers 13 residues. The CDR3 loop is CASSIGQGDEQYF. CDR3 DNA: TGTGCCAGCAGCATCGGACAGGGAGACGAGCAGTACTTC.

This clone was counted between two and nine times. This chain uses TRBV6-4 with TRBJ2-1, with 10 bases fitting TRBD2. With V trimmed by 6 bases and J by 3 bases, 5 bases remained unmatched. Germline CDR1 reads MRHNA; CDR2 reads SNTAGT. The CDR3 spans 15 residues. This CDR3 is CASSEAGGSYNEQFF. CDR3 in DNA: TGTGCCAGCAGCGAAGCGGGGGGGAGCTACAATGAGCAGTTCTTC.

This sequence joins TRBV5-1 and TRBJ2-5, with 11 nucleotides matching TRBD1. The V segment lost 4 bases and the J segment 4 bases; nucleotides outside the gene matches: 3. The CDR3 contains 14 residues. CDR1 and CDR2 from the germline V gene are SGHRS and YFSETQ. CDR3 in amino acids: CASSRTGGLETQYF. CDR3 DNA: TGCGCCAGCAGCAGGACAGGGGGCCTAGAGACCCAGTACTTC.

The rearrangement joins TRBV25-1 to TRBJ1-6; D unclear. The CDR3 spans 11 residues. Trimming stripped 6 bases from V and 8 bases from J, with 5 bases between. Germline V gives CDR1 MGHDK, CDR2 SYGVNS. Here the CDR3 reads CASRRDSPLHF. In nucleotides, the CDR3 is TGTGCCAGCAGGAGGGATTCACCCCTCCACTTT.

This clone has a handful of counts. The chain employs TRBV7-9 and TRBJ1-2; D is unresolved. The germline CDR1 and CDR2 sequences are SEHNR and FQNEAQ (reference sequence). The CDR3 runs 14 residues. The germline V and J ends were trimmed by 0 bases and 4 bases, with 9 bases remaining between them. CDR3 in DNA: TGTGCCAGCAGCTTAGCGGAGGGATCCTATGGCTACACCTTC. Protein product: CASSLAEGSYGYTF.

The chain carries TRBV5-4 and TRBJ2-7; 14 bases fit TRBD2. CDR3 length: 16 residues. Losses at the gene ends were 4 bases for V and 3 bases for J; bases not matched to a gene: 6. The germline CDR1 and CDR2 sequences are SGHNT and YYREEE (reference sequence). CDR3 protein: CASSPWTSGGNYEQYF. The CDR3 DNA reads TGTGCCAGCAGCCCATGGACTAGCGGGGGGAACTACGAGCAGTACTTC.

This rearrangement joins TRBV5-1 to TRBJ2-7; possibly TRBD2 for D (6 bases). In germline, CDR1 is SGHRS, CDR2 YFSETQ. The CDR3 length is 14 residues. Deletions cut 0 bases from V and 6 bases from J, with 13 bases between. The CDR3 is CASSLGTATSEQYF. CDR3 nucleotide sequence: TGCGCCAGCAGCTTGGGGACGGCGACTAGCGAGCAGTACTTC.

This clone appeared once. The chain is built from TRBV9 and TRBJ2-7; a weak D match, TRBD2 (5 bases). Trimming stripped 1 base from V and 5 bases from J, with 16 bases between. The CDR3 loop spans 15 amino acids. Germline V gene lookup returns CDR1 SGDLS and CDR2 YYNGEE. The CDR3 sequence is CASSVRGSEAHEQYF. The CDR3 bases are TGTGCCAGCAGCGTAAGAGGGTCGGAGGCGCACGAGCAGTACTTC.

The V gene is TRBV2, the J gene TRBJ2-2, with D tentatively TRBD2 (5 bases). The CDR3 runs to 17 residues. CDR1 is SNHLY, CDR2 FYNNEI, per germline. Trimming took 6 bases from V and 7 from J, leaving 24 bases between them. The CDR3 region is CASRGPRGSALGGELFF. CDR3 coding DNA: TGTGCCAGCAGGGGCCCCCGGGGTAGCGCCCTTGGCGGGGAGCTGTTTTTT.

DNA for the CDR3: TGTGCCAGCAGCAACCGGGACAGCGGCACCGGGGAGCTGTTTTTT. Its translation: CASSNRDSGTGELFF. This chain joins TRBV7-8 and TRBJ2-2; 7 bases fit TRBD1. After removal of 5 bases from V and 4 bases from J, the junction contained 7 bases not matched to a gene. The CDR3 totals 15 residues. Germline CDR1 and CDR2: SGHVS and FQNEAQ.

This rearrangement joins TRBV7-2 to TRBJ2-2, with TRBD1 matching over 10 bases. The CDR3 contains 16 residues. CDR1 is SGHTA, CDR2 FQGNSA, per germline. J was trimmed by 2 bases and V by 5 bases; bases with no gene match: 5. The CDR3 bases are TGTGCCAGCAGCAGTAGACAGGGGGCTAACACCGGGGAGCTGTTTTTT. Translated: CASSSRQGANTGELFF. Full variable domain (missing parts from reference TRBV7-2 and TRBJ2-2): GAGVSQSPSNKVTEKGKDVELRCDPISGHTALYWYRQSLGQGLEFLIYFQGNSAPDKSGLPSDRFSAERTGGSVSTLTIQRTQQEDSAVYLCASSSRQGANTGELFFGEGSRLTVL.

This clone was seen more than once but under ten times. V gene TRBV4-3 combines with J gene TRBJ2-1; a weak D match, TRBD2 (5 bases). The CDR3 loop spans 14 amino acids. The V end lost 2 bases, the J end lost 8 bases, and 13 bases lay between the germline ends. Germline lookup yields CDR1 LGHNA and CDR2 YSLEER. The CDR3 here is CASSQRTAPHEQFF. The CDR3, as DNA: TGCGCCAGCAGCCAACGGACTGCCCCCCATGAGCAGTTCTTC.

In DNA, the CDR3 is TGTGCCAGCAGTTCCCCAGGGTCTGGAAACACCATATATTTT. Translating gives CASSSPGSGNTIYF. The chain recombines TRBV5-6 with TRBJ1-3; D may be TRBD1 (5 bases). V was cut by 5 bases and J by 1 base, with 10 bases left in between. The CDR3 runs 14 residues. CDR1 is SGHDT and CDR2 is YYEEEE in the germline V gene.

This chain uses TRBV6-5 with TRBJ2-6; tentative D call: TRBD2 (6 bases). Trimming shortened V by 6 bases and J by 0 bases, and 9 bases separated the two germline ends. CDR3 length equals 15 residues. Germline V gives CDR1 MNHEY, CDR2 SVGAGI. CDR3 nucleotide sequence: TGTGCCAGCAGCCCCGGGGGCTCTGGGGCCAACGTCCTGACTTTC. Protein sequence: CASSPGGSGANVLTF.

This rearrangement joins TRBV7-9 to TRBJ2-3; D call uncertain. The CDR3 sequence is 16 residues long. Germline CDR1 is SEHNR and CDR2 is FQNEAQ (reference sequence). Trimming stripped 1 base from V and 0 bases from J, with 11 bases between. The CDR3 DNA reads TGTGCCAGCAGCTTAGATCAACGCACAAGCACAGATACGCAGTATTTT. This encodes CASSLDQRTSTDTQYF.

The rearrangement links TRBV30 to TRBJ1-2, with 11 bases identical to TRBD1. J lost 8 bases, V lost 5 bases, and 7 bases had no gene match. This CDR3 contains 13 residues. Germline CDR1 is GTSNPN and CDR2 is SVGIG (reference sequence). The CDR3 here is CAWGGQGAYGYTF. The CDR3 nucleotides read TGTGCCTGGGGAGGACAGGGGGCTTACGGCTACACCTTC.

J is TRBJ1-1 and V is TRBV18; possibly TRBD1 for D (5 bases). The CDR3 has 13 amino acids. From germline, CDR1 is KGHSH and CDR2 LQKENI. The V and J ends lost 2 bases and 1 base respectively, with 5 bases between them. The CDR3, as DNA: TGTGCCAGCTCACCAACAGGGAACACTGAAGCTTTCTTT. Its protein is CASSPTGNTEAFF.

The rearrangement uses TRBV5-1 and TRBJ2-3; TRBD1 might be the D (6 bases). CDR1 and CDR2 from the germline V gene are SGHRS and YFSETQ. V lost 1 base to trimming and J lost 2 bases, with 11 bases between them. The CDR3 runs to 15 residues. CDR3 in amino acids: CASSLRAGATDTQYF. The CDR3 nucleotides are TGCGCCAGCAGCTTGAGGGCAGGGGCCACAGATACGCAGTATTTT. Full variable domain (rest looked up from reference TRBV5-1 and TRBJ2-3): KAGVTQTPRYLIKTRGQQVTLSCSPISGHRSVSWYQQTPGQGLQFLFEYFSETQRNKGNFPGRFSGRQFSNSRSEMNVSTLELGDSALYLCASSLRAGATDTQYFGPGTRLTVL.

The chain combines TRBV14 with TRBJ2-5; D possibly corresponds to TRBD2 (6 bases). V lost 1 base and J 5 bases, leaving 17 bases between the germline ends. Germline values: CDR1 SGHDN, CDR2 FVKESK. This CDR3 contains 16 residues. The CDR3 nucleotides read TGTGCCAGCAGCCAAGGTTCAGGGAGGAGTTGGGAGACCCAGTACTTC. It codes for CASSQGSGRSWETQYF.